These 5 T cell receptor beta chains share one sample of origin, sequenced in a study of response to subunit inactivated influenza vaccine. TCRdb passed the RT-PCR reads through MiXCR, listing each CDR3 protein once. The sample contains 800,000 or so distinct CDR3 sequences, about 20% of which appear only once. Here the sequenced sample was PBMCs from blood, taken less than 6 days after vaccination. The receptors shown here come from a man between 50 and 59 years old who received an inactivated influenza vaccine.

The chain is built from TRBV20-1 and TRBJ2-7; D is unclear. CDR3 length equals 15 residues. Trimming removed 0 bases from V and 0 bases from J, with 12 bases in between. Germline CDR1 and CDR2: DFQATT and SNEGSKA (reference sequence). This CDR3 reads CSAREVGSYSYEQYF. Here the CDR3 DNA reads TGCAGTGCTAGAGAGGTCGGCAGCTACTCCTACGAGCAGTACTTC.

CDR3 nucleotides: TGTGCCAGCAGGAGGAGTCTATCCCTAGATACGCAGTATTTT. It specifies CASRRSLSLDTQYF. The chain recombines TRBV6-1 with TRBJ2-3; unclear D gene. V shed 6 bases and J shed 5 bases, with 15 bases lying between them. Germline loops: CDR1 MNHNS, CDR2 SASEGT. This CDR3 is 14 amino acids long.

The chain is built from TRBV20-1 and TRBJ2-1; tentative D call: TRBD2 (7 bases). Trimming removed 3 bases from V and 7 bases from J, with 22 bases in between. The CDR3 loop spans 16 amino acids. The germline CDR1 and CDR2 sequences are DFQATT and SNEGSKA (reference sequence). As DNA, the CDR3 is TGCAGTGCTAGGCTTAAGGGGGGAGGGCCCTGGAATGAGCAGTTCTTC. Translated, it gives CSARLKGGGPWNEQFF.

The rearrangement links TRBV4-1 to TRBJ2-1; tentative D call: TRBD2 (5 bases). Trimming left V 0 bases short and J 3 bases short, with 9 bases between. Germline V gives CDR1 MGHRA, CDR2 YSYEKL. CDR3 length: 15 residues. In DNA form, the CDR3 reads TGCGCCAGCAGCCAAGAGCCGGGGAACTACAATGAGCAGTTCTTC. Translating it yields CASSQEPGNYNEQFF.

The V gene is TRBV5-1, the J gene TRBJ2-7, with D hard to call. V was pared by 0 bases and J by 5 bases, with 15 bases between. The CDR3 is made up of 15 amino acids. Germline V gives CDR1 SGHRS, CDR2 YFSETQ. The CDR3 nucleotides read TGCGCCAGCAGCTTGGCAGCTAGAGTAACCCACGAGCAGTACTTC. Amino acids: CASSLAARVTHEQYF.